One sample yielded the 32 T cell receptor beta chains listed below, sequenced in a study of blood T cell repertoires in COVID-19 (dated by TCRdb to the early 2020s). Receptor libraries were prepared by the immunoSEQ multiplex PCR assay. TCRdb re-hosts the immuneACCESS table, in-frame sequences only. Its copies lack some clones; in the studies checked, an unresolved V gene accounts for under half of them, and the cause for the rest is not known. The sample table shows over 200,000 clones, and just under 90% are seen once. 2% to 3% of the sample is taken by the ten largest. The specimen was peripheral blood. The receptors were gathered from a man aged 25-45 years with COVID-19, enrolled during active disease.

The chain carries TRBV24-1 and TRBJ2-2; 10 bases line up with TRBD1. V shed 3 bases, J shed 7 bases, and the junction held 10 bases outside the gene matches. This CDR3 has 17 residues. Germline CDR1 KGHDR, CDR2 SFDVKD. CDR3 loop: CATSDESPGQGIGELFF. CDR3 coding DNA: TGTGCCACCAGTGATGAATCCCCGGGACAGGGGATCGGGGAGCTGTTTTTT.

CDR3 loop: CASSPLGQGDEQYF. The CDR3 nucleotides are TGTGCCAGCTCACCGCTGGGACAGGGGGACGAGCAGTACTTC. The V and J genes are TRBV18 and TRBJ2-7; TRBD1 matches at 11 bases. V lost 3 bases to trimming and J lost 5 bases; unmatched junction nucleotides: 3. The CDR3 runs to 14 residues. Germline V gives CDR1 KGHSH, CDR2 LQKENI.

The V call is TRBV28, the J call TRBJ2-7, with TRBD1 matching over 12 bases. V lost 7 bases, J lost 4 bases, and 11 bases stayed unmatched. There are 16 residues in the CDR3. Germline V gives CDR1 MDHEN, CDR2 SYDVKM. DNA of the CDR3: TGTGCCAGCACCCAGGGCTCGGGACAGGGGGCGTACGAGCAGTACTTC. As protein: CASTQGSGQGAYEQYF.

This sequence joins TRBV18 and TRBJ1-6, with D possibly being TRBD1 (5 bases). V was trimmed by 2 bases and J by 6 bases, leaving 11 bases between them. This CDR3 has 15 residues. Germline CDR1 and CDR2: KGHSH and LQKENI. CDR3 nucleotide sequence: TGTGCCAGCTCACCAGGGGCAGTAATTAATTCACCCCTCCACTTT. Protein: CASSPGAVINSPLHF.

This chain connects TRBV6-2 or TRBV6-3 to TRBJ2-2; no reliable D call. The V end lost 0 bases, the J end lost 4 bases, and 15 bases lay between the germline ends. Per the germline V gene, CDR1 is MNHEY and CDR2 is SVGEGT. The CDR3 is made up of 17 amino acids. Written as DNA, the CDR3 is TGTGCCAGCAGTTACTCCAGAGCGTCGGGTGTCACCGGGGAGCTGTTTTTT. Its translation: CASSYSRASGVTGELFF.

The CDR3 nucleotides read TGTGCCACCAGTTCCCCCCAGGTAGCGGGAGTGTGGGAGCTGTTTTTT. Amino acids: CATSSPQVAGVWELFF. The chain links TRBV24-1 to TRBJ2-2; the match to TRBD2 covers 9 bases. The CDR3 contains 16 residues. Losses at the gene ends were 6 bases for V and 9 bases for J; bases not matched to a gene: 13. In germline, CDR1 is KGHDR, CDR2 SFDVKD.

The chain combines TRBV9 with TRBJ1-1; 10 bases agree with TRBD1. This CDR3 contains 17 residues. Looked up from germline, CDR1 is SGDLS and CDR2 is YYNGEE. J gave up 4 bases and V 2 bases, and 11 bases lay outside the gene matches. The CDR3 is CASSVVYDRGLGTEAFF. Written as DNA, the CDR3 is TGTGCCAGCAGCGTCGTATACGACAGGGGGCTTGGCACTGAAGCTTTCTTT.

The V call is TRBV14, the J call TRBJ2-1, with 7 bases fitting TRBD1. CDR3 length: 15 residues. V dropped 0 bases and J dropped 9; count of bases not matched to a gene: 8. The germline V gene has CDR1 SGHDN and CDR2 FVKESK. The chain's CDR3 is CASSQDRRGPIEQFF. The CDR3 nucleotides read TGTGCCAGCAGCCAAGATAGAAGGGGGCCGATTGAGCAGTTCTTC.

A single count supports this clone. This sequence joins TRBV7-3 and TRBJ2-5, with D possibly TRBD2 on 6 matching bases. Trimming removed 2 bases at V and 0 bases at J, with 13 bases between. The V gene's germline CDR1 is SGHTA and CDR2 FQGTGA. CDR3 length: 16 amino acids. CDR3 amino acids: CASSLHSSANQETQYF. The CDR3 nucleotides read TGTGCCAGCAGCTTACATTCTAGCGCGAACCAAGAGACCCAGTACTTC. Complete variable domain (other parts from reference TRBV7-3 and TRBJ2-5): GAGVSQTPSNKVTEKGKYVELRCDPISGHTALYWYRQSLGQGPEFLIYFQGTGAADDSGLPNDRFFAVRPEGSVSTLKIQRTERGDSAVYLCASSLHSSANQETQYFGPGTRLLVL.

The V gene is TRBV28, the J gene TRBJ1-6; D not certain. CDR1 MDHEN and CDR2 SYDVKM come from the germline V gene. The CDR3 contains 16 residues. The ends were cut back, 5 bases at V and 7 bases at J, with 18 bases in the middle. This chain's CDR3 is CASSPLGGLENSPLHF. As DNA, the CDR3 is TGTGCCAGCAGTCCCCTTGGTGGATTGGAGAATTCACCCCTCCACTTT. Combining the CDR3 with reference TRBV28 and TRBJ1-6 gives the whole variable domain DVKVTQSSRYLVKRTGEKVFLECVQDMDHENMFWYRQDPGLGLRLIYFSYDVKMKEKGDIPEGYSVSREKKERFSLILESASTNQTSMYLCASSPLGGLENSPLHFGNGTRLTVT.

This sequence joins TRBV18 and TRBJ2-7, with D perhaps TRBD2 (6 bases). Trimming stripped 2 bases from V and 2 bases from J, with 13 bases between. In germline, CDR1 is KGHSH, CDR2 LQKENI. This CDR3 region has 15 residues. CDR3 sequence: CASSPSAGRTYEQYF. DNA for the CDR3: TGTGCCAGCTCACCATCAGCGGGCAGAACCTACGAGCAGTACTTC.

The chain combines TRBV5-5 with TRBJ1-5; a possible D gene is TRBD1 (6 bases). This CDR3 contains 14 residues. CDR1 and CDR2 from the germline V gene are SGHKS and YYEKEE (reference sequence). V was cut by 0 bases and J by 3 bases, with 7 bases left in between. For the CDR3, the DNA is TGTGCCAGCAGCTTGGACAGGGCCAATCAGCCCCAGCATTTT. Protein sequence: CASSLDRANQPQHF. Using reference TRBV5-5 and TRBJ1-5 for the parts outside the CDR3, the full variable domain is DAGVTQSPTHLIKTRGQQVTLRCSPISGHKSVSWYQQVLGQGPQFIFQYYEKEERGRGNFPDRFSARQFPNYSSELNVNALLLGDSALYLCASSLDRANQPQHFGDGTRLSIL.

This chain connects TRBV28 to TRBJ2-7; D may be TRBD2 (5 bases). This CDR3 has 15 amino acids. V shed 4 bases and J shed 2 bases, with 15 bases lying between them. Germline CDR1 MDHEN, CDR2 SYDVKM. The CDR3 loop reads CASSSPGESAYEQYF. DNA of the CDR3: TGTGCCAGCAGTTCCCCCGGGGAGTCAGCCTACGAGCAGTACTTC.

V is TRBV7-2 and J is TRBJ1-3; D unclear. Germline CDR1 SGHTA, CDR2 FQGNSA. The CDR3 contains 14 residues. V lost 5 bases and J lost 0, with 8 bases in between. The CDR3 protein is CASSLGSSGNTIYF. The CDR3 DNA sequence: TGTGCCAGCAGCCTGGGGAGCTCTGGAAACACCATATATTTT.

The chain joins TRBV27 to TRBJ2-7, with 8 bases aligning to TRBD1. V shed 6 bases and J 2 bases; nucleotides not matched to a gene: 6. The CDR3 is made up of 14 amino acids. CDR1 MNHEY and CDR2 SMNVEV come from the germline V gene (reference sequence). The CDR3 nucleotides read TGTGCCAGCAGGGACAGGGCACCCCCCTACGAGCAGTACTTC. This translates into CASRDRAPPYEQYF.

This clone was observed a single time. The CDR3 here is CASSQDVRHEKLFF. The CDR3 nucleotides are TGTGCCAGCAGCCAAGATGTGAGGCATGAAAAACTGTTTTTT. The chain has TRBV3-1 (or the pseudogene TRBV3-2) and TRBJ1-4, with D unclear. Germline CDR1 and CDR2: LGHDT and YNNKEL (reference sequence). Trimming removed 0 bases from V and 6 bases from J, with 8 bases in between. This CDR3 region has 14 residues.

This CDR3 is CAISERQGVYEQYF. CDR3 bases: TGTGCCATCAGTGAGAGACAGGGCGTCTACGAGCAGTACTTC. The chain has TRBV10-3 and TRBJ2-7, with 7 bases fitting TRBD1. This CDR3 contains 14 residues. V lost 2 bases, J lost 3 bases, and 4 bases stayed unmatched. Germline CDR1 is ENHRY and CDR2 is SYGVKD.

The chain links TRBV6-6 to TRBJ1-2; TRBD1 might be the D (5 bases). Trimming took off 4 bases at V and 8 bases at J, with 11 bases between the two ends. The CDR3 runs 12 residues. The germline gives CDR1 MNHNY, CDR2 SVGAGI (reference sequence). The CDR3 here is CASSLPGGGYTF. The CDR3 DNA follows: TGTGCCAGCAGTTTGCCGGGGGGAGGCTACACCTTC.

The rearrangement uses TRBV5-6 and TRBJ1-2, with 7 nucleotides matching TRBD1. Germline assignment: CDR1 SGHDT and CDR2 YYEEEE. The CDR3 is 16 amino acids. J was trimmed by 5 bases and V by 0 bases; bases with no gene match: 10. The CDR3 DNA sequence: TGTGCCAGCAGCTTGGCCGGAGGGGGCGCTGGATATGGCTACACCTTC. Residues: CASSLAGGGAGYGYTF.

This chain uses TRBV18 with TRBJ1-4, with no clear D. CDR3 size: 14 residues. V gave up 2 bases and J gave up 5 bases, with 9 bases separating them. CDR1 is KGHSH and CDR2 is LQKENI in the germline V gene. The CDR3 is CASSPGAENEKLFF. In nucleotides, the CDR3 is TGTGCCAGCTCACCAGGTGCGGAAAATGAAAAACTGTTTTTT. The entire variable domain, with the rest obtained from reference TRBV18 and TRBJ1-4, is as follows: NAGVMQNPRHLVRRRGQEARLRCSPMKGHSHVYWYRQLPEEGLKFMVYLQKENIIDESGMPKERFSAEFPKEGPSILRIQQVVRGDSAAYFCASSPGAENEKLFFGSGTQLSVL.

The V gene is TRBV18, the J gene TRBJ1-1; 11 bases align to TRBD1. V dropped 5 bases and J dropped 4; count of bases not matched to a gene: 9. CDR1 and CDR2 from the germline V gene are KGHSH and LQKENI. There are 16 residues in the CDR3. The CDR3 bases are TGTGCCAGCTCAGTAGGACAGGGGGCGCCGGGCACTGAAGCTTTCTTT. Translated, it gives CASSVGQGAPGTEAFF.

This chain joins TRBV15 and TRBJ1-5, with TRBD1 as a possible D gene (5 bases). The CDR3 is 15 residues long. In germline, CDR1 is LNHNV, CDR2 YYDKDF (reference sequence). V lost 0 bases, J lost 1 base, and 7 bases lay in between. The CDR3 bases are TGTGCCACCAGCAGAGATCGACAGAGCAATCAGCCCCAGCATTTT. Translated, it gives CATSRDRQSNQPQHF. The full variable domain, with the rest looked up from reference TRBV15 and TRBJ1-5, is DAMVIQNPRYQVTQFGKPVTLSCSQTLNHNVMYWYQQKSSQAPKLLFHYYDKDFNNEADTPDNFQSRRPNTSFCFLDIRSPGLGDTAMYLCATSRDRQSNQPQHFGDGTRLSIL.

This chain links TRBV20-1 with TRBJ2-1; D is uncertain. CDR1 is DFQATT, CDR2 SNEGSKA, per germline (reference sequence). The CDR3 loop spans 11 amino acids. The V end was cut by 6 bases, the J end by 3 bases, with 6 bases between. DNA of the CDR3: TGCAGTGCCCCCTACTACAATGAGCAGTTCTTC. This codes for CSAPYYNEQFF.

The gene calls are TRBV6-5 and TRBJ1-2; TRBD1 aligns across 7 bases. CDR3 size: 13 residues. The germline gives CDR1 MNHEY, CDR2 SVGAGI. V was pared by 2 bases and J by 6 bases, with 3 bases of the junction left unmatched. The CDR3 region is CASSYGTENGYTF. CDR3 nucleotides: TGTGCCAGCAGTTACGGGACAGAAAATGGCTACACCTTC.

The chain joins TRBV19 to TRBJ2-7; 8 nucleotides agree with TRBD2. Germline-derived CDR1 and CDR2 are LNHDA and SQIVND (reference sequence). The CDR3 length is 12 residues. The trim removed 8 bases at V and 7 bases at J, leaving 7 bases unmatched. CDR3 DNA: TGTGCCAGTGCACACGGGGGGGAAGAGCAGTACTTC. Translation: CASAHGGEEQYF. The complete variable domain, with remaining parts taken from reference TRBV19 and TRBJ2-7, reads DGGITQSPKYLFRKEGQNVTLSCEQNLNHDAMYWYRQDPGQGLRLIYYSQIVNDFQKGDIAEGYSVSREKKESFPLTVTSAQKNPTAFYLCASAHGGEEQYFGPGTRLTVT.

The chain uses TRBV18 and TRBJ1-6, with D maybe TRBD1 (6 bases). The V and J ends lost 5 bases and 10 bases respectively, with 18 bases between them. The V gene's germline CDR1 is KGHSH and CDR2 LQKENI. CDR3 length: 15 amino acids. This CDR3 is CASSGGEARRSPLHF. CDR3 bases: TGTGCCAGCTCAGGGGGCGAAGCTAGGCGATCACCCCTCCACTTT.

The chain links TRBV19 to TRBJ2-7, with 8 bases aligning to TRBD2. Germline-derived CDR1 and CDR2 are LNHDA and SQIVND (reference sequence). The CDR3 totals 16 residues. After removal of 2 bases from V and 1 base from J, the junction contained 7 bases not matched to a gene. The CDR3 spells CASSIMWVAGSYEQYF. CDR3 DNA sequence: TGTGCCAGTAGTATAATGTGGGTAGCGGGATCCTACGAGCAGTACTTC. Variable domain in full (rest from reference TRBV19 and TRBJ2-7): DGGITQSPKYLFRKEGQNVTLSCEQNLNHDAMYWYRQDPGQGLRLIYYSQIVNDFQKGDIAEGYSVSREKKESFPLTVTSAQKNPTAFYLCASSIMWVAGSYEQYFGPGTRLTVT.

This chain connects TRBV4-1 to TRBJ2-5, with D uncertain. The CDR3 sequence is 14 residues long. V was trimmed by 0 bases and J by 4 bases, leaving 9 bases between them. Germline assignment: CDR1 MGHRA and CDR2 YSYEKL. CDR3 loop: CASSQENSGETQYF. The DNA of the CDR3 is TGCGCCAGCAGCCAAGAAAACTCCGGAGAGACCCAGTACTTC.

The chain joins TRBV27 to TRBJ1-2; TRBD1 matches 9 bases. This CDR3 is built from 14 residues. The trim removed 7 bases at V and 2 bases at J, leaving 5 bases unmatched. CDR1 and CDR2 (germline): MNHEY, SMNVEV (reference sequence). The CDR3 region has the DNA TGTGCCAGCAAAAGGGGACAGGGCAACTATGGCTACACCTTC. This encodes CASKRGQGNYGYTF.

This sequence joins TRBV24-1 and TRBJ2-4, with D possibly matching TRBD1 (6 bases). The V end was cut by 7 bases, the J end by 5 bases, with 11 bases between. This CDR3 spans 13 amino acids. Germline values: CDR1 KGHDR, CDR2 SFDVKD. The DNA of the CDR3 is TGTGCCACCAGCCTGTCAGGGGAAAACATTCAGTACTTC. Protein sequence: CATSLSGENIQYF.

The CDR3 bases are TGTGCCAGCAGGATAAGACAGGATAGCAATCAGCCCCAGCATTTT. It yields the protein CASRIRQDSNQPQHF. J is TRBJ1-5 and V is TRBV6-5; possibly TRBD1 for D (6 bases). V shed 6 bases and J shed 0 bases, with 12 bases lying between them. The CDR3 extends over 15 amino acids. CDR1 and CDR2 from the germline V gene are MNHEY and SVGAGI.

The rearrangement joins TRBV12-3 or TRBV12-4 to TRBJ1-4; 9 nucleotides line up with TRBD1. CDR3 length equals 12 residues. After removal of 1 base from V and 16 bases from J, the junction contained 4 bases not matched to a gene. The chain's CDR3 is CASSLGDREKFF. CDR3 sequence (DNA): TGTGCCAGCAGTTTAGGGGACAGGGAAAAGTTTTTT.